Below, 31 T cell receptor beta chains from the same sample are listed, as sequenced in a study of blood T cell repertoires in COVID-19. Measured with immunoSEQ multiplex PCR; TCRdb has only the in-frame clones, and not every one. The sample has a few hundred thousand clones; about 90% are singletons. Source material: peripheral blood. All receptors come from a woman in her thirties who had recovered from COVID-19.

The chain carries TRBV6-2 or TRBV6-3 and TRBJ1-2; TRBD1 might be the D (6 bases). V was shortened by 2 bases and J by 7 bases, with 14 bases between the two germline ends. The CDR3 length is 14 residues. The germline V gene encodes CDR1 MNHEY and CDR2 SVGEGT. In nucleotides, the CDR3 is TGTGCCAGCAGTTACGACGGGACAAGAGGTGGCTACACCTTC. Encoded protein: CASSYDGTRGGYTF.

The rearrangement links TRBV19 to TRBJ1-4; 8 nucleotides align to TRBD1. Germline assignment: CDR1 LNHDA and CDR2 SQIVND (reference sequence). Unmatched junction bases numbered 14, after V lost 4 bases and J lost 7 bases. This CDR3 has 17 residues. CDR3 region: CASSTPGTGGESEKLFF. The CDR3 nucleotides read TGTGCCAGTAGTACCCCCGGGACAGGAGGAGAGAGTGAAAAACTGTTTTTT.

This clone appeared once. The CDR3 DNA reads as TGTGCCAGCAGCCAACAGGGGACGGTTGTACATGGCTACACCTTC. Protein sequence: CASSQQGTVVHGYTF. The J gene is TRBJ1-2, the V gene TRBV5-5, with 7 bases matching TRBD1. This CDR3 contains 15 residues. CDR1 and CDR2 (germline): SGHKS, YYEKEE (reference sequence). V trimming: 4 bases; J trimming: 6 bases; junction bases outside the gene matches: 12.

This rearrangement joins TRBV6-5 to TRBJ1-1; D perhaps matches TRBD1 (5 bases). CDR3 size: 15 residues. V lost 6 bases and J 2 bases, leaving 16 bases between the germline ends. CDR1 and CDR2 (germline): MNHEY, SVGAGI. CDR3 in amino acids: CASRAGLGGNTEAFF. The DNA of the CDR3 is TGTGCCAGCAGGGCCGGCCTGGGGGGTAACACTGAAGCTTTCTTT.

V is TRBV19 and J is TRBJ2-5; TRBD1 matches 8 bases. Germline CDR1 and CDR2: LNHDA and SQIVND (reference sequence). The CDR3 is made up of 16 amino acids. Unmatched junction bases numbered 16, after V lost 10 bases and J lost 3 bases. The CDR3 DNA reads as TGTGCCACTAAACAGGGGGGCGGCGGCCCGAAAGAGACCCAGTACTTC. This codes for CATKQGGGGPKETQYF.

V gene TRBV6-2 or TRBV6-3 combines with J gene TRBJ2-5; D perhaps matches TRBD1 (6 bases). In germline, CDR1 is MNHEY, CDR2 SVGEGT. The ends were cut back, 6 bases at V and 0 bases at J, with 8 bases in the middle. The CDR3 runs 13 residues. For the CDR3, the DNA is TGTGCCAGCAGCGACAGGTACCAAGAGACCCAGTACTTC. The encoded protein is CASSDRYQETQYF.

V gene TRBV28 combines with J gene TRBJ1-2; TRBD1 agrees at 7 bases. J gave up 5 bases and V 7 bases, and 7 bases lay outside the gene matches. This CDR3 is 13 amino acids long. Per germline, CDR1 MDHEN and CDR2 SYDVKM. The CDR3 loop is CASNRLQGYGYTF. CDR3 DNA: TGTGCCAGCAACCGCCTACAGGGGTATGGCTACACCTTC.

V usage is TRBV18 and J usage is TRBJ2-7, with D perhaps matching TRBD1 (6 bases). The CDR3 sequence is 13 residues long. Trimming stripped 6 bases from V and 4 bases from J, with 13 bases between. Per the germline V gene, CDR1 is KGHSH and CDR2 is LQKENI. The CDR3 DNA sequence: TGTGCCAGCTCTTACAGGGCCTGGTACGAGCAGTACTTC. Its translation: CASSYRAWYEQYF.

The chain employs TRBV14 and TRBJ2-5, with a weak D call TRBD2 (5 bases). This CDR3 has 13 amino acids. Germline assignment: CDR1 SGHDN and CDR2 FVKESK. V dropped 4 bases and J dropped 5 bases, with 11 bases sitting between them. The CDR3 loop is CASSPDLGETQYF. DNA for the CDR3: TGTGCCAGCAGCCCGGACTTGGGGGAGACCCAGTACTTC.

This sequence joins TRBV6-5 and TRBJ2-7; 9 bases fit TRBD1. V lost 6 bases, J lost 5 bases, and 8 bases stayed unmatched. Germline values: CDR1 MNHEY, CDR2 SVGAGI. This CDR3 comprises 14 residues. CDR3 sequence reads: CASSDGTGTDEQYF. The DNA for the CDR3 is TGTGCCAGCAGCGATGGGACAGGGACGGACGAGCAGTACTTC.

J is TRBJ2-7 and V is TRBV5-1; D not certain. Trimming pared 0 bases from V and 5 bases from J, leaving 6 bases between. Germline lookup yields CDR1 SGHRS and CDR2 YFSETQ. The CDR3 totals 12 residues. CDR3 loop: CASSLGRDEQYF. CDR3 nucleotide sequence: TGCGCCAGCAGCTTGGGTCGGGACGAGCAGTACTTC.

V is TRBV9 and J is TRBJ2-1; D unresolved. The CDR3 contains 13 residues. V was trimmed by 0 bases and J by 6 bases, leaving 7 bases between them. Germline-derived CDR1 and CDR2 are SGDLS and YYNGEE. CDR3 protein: CASSVELINEQFF. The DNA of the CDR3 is TGTGCCAGCAGCGTAGAACTCATCAATGAGCAGTTCTTC.

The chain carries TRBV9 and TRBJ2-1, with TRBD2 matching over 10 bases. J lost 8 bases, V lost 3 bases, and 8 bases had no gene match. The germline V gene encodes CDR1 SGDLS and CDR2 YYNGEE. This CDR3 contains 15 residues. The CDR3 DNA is TGTGCCAGCAGCGAAGCGGGAGGGACGGCACATGAGCAGTTCTTC. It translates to CASSEAGGTAHEQFF.

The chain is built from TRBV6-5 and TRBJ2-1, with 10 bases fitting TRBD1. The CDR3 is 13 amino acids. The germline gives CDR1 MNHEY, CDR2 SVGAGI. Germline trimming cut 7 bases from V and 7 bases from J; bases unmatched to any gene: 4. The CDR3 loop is CASTRQGANEQFF. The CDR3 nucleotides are TGTGCCAGCACCCGACAGGGGGCTAATGAGCAGTTCTTC.

The DNA for the CDR3 is TGTGCCAGCAGCTTAAGTAGGTCAGGGGAGTACTACAATGAGCAGTTCTTC. It translates to CASSLSRSGEYYNEQFF. V and J are TRBV11-2 and TRBJ2-1, with D perhaps TRBD1 (6 bases). V lost 2 bases and J 3 bases, leaving 17 bases between the germline ends. CDR1 and CDR2 (germline): SGHAT, FQNNGV. The CDR3 spans 17 residues.

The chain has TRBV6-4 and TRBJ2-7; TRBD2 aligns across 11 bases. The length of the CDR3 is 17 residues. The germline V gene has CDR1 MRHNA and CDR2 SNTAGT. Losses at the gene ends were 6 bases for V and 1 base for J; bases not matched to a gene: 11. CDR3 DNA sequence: TGTGCCAGCAGCCAGACGTTACTAGCGGGAGTTTCCTACGAGCAGTACTTC. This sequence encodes CASSQTLLAGVSYEQYF.

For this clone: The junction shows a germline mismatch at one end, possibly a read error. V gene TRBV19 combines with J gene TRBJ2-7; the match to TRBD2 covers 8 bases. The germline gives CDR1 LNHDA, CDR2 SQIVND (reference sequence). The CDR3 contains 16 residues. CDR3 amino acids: CASSIADGLASHEQYF. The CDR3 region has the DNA TGTGCCAGTAGTATAGCCGACGGACTAGCCTCCCACGAGCAGTACTTC. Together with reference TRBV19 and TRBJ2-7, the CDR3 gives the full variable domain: DGGITQSPKYLFRKEGQNVTLSCEQNLNHDAMYWYRQDPGQGLRLIYYSQIVNDFQKGDIAEGYSVSREKKESFPLTVTSAQKNPTAFYLCASSIADGLASHEQYFGPGTRLTVT.

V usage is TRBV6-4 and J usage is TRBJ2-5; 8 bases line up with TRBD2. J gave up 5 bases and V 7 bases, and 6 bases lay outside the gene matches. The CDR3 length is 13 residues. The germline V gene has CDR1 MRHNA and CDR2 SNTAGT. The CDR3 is CASTSSGSETQYF. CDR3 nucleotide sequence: TGTGCCAGCACATCCAGCGGGAGCGAGACCCAGTACTTC.

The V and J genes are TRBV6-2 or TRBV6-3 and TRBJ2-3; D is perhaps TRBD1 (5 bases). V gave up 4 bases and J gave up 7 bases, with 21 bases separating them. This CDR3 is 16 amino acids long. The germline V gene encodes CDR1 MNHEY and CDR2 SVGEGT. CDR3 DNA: TGTGCCAGCAGTTCCCCGGACACCTTCCTTATCTATACGCAGTATTTT. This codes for CASSSPDTFLIYTQYF.

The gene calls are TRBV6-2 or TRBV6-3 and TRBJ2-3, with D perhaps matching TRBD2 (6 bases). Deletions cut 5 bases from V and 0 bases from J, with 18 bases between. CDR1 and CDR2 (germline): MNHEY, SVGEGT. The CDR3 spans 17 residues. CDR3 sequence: CASSPLRGGASTDTQYF. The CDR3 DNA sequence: TGTGCCAGCAGTCCCTTGCGGGGAGGTGCGAGCACAGATACGCAGTATTTT.

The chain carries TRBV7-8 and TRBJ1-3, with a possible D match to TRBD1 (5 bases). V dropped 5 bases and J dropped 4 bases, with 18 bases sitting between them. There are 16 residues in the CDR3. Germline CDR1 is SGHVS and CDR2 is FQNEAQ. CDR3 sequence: CASSPWSGGSGNTIYF. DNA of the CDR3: TGTGCCAGCAGCCCCTGGTCTGGGGGGAGCGGAAACACCATATATTTT.

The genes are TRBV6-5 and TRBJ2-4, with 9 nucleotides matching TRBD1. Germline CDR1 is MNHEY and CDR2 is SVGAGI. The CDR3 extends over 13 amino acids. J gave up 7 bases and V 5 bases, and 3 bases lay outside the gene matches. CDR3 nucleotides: TGTGCCAGCAGTAATGACAGGGGGAACATTCAGTACTTC. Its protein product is CASSNDRGNIQYF.

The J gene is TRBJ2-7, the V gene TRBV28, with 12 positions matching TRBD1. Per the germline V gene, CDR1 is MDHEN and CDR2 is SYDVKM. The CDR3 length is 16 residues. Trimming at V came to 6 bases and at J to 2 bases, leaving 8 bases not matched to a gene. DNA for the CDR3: TGTGCCAGCAGCACCCCGGGACAGGGGGCAGCCTACGAGCAGTACTTC. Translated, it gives CASSTPGQGAAYEQYF.

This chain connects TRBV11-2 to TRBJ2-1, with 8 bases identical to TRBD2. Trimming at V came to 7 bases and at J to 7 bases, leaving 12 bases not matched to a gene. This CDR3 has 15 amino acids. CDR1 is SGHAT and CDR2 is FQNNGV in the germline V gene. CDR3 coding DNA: TGTGCCAGCATCCCACAACTAGCGGCGGGTAATGAGCAGTTCTTC. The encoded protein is CASIPQLAAGNEQFF. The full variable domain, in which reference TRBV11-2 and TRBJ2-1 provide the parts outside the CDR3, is EAGVAQSPRYKIIEKRQSVAFWCNPISGHATLYWYQQILGQGPKLLIQFQNNGVVDDSQLPKDRFSAERLKGVDSTLKIQPAKLEDSAVYLCASIPQLAAGNEQFFGPGTRLTVL.

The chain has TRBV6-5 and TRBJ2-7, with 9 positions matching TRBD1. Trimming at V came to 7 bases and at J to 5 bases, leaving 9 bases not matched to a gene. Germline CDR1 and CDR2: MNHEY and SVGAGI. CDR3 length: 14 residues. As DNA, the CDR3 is TGTGCCAGCAATCTGGGACAGGGTGTCCACGAGCAGTACTTC. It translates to CASNLGQGVHEQYF.

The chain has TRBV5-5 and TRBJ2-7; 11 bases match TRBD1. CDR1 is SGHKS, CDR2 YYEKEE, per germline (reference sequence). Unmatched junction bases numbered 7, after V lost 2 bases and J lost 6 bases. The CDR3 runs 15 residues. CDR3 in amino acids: CASSLSADRGREQYF. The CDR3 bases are TGTGCCAGCAGCTTATCCGCGGACAGGGGGCGCGAGCAGTACTTC.

The DNA of the CDR3 is TGTGCCAGCAGCTTCAGGAACATGAACACTGAAGCTTTCTTT. Translation gives CASSFRNMNTEAFF. The rearrangement joins TRBV13 to TRBJ1-1; D uncertain. The CDR3 is 14 residues long. Trimming shortened V by 3 bases and J by 0 bases, and 8 bases separated the two germline ends. The germline gives CDR1 PRHDT, CDR2 FYEKMQ (reference sequence).

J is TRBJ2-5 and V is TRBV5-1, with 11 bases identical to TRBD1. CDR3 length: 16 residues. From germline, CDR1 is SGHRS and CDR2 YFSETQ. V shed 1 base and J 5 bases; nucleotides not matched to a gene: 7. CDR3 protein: CASSLWGQGVSETQYF. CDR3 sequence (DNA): TGCGCCAGCAGCTTGTGGGGACAGGGGGTTTCTGAGACCCAGTACTTC. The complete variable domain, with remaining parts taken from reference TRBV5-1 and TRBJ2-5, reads KAGVTQTPRYLIKTRGQQVTLSCSPISGHRSVSWYQQTPGQGLQFLFEYFSETQRNKGNFPGRFSGRQFSNSRSEMNVSTLELGDSALYLCASSLWGQGVSETQYFGPGTRLLVL.

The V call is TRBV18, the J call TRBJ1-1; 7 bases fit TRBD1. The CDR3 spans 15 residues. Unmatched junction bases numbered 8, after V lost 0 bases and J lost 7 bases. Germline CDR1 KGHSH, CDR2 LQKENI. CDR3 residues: CASSPPGTVSNEAFF. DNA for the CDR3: TGTGCCAGCTCACCACCGGGGACAGTGTCCAATGAAGCTTTCTTT.

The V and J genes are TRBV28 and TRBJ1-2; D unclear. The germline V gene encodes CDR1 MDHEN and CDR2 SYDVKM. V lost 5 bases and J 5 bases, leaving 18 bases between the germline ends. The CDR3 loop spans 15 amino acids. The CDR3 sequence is CASSPTGGAAYGYTF. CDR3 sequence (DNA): TGTGCCAGCAGTCCCACGGGAGGTGCGGCGTATGGCTACACCTTC.

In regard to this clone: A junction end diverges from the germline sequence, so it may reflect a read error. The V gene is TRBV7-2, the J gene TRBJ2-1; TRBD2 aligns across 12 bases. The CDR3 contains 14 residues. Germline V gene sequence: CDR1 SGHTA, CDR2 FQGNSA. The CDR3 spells CASSLAGGNNEQFF. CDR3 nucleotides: TGTGCCAGCAGCCTAGCGGGGGGGAACAATGAGCAGTTCTTC. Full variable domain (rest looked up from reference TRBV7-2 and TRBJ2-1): GAGVSQSPSNKVTEKGKDVELRCDPISGHTALYWYRQSLGQGLEFLIYFQGNSAPDKSGLPSDRFSAERTGGSVSTLTIQRTQQEDSAVYLCASSLAGGNNEQFFGPGTRLTVL.